Listed below are T cell receptor beta chains from one sample, sequenced in a study of PD-L1 blockade in urothelial cancer. Profiled with immunoSEQ multiplex PCR; TCRdb holds only in-frame clones, not every one. Seen here are under 70,000 clones, about 85% observed once, and the top ten hold less than 20%. The sequencing used PBMCs, collected around atezolizumab (anti-PD-L1) treatment. Receptors were obtained from a man between 70 and 80 years old with urothelial cancer. The conserved cysteine and the conserved F or W are not part of the CDR3 here. A D gene is named only where the DNA matches it firmly.

D gene: TRBD2
J gene: TRBJ2-1
V gene: TRBV9
CDR3 length: 12
CDR3 protein: ASSATSGLNEQF

D gene: TRBD2
J gene: TRBJ2-1
V gene: TRBV27
CDR3 length: 14
CDR3 protein: ASSSLGLAGDNREF

D gene: TRBD1
J gene: TRBJ2-5
V gene: TRBV5-1
CDR3 length: 11
CDR3 protein: ASSRGLQETQY

D gene: TRBD1
J gene: TRBJ2-5
V gene: TRBV5-4
CDR3 length: 14
CDR3 protein: ASSGAHRGQQETQY

D gene: NA
J gene: TRBJ1-5
V gene: TRBV4-1
CDR3 length: 13
CDR3 protein: ASSQDRGNNQPQH

D gene: NA
J gene: TRBJ1-4
V gene: TRBV19
CDR3 length: 11
CDR3 protein: ASSRRGSEKLF

D gene: TRBD2
J gene: TRBJ2-3
V gene: TRBV5-1
CDR3 length: 13
CDR3 protein: ASSSTSGGADTQY

D gene: NA
J gene: TRBJ1-3
V gene: TRBV19
CDR3 length: 13
CDR3 protein: ASSIDRGAGNTIY

D gene: NA
J gene: TRBJ2-1
V gene: TRBV5-6
CDR3 length: 13
CDR3 protein: ASSLWQFPYNEQF

D gene: NA
J gene: TRBJ2-6
V gene: TRBV5-3
CDR3 length: 16
CDR3 protein: ARSSRDGLSSGANVLT

D gene: TRBD2
J gene: TRBJ2-7
V gene: TRBV19
CDR3 length: 20
CDR3 protein: ASSIVGTDVGTSGRATYEQY

D gene: TRBD1
J gene: TRBJ2-3
V gene: TRBV23-1
CDR3 length: 14
CDR3 protein: ASSQWQGVAPGYAY

D gene: NA
J gene: TRBJ2-1
V gene: TRBV28
CDR3 length: 12
CDR3 protein: ASSLGQSYNEQF

D gene: NA
J gene: TRBJ2-7
V gene: TRBV11-2
CDR3 length: 11
CDR3 protein: ASSLSEGYEQY

D gene: TRBD2
J gene: TRBJ2-1
V gene: TRBV5-4
CDR3 length: 14
CDR3 protein: ASSLRLAGDVNEQF

D gene: NA
J gene: TRBJ1-5
V gene: TRBV2
CDR3 length: 13
CDR3 protein: ASSETVLSNQPQH

D gene: NA
J gene: TRBJ2-2
V gene: TRBV7-2
CDR3 length: 13
CDR3 protein: ASRQNRGNTGELF

D gene: TRBD1
J gene: TRBJ1-6
V gene: TRBV19
CDR3 length: 12
CDR3 protein: ASSRRDRDSPLH

D gene: TRBD1
J gene: TRBJ1-1
V gene: TRBV28
CDR3 length: 12
CDR3 protein: ASSPPTGGEEAF

D gene: TRBD1
J gene: TRBJ2-5
V gene: TRBV7-3
CDR3 length: 13
CDR3 protein: ASSPTRQGRETQY

D gene: TRBD1
J gene: TRBJ1-2
V gene: TRBV6-5
CDR3 length: 12
CDR3 protein: ASSYLGQAYGYT

D gene: TRBD1
J gene: TRBJ1-2
V gene: TRBV18
CDR3 length: 11
CDR3 protein: ASSPTGNYGYT

D gene: NA
J gene: TRBJ2-2
V gene: TRBV6-5
CDR3 length: 13
CDR3 protein: ASSGRGTLTGELF

D gene: TRBD1
J gene: TRBJ1-5
V gene: TRBV6-4
CDR3 length: 13
CDR3 protein: ASSDTLTGDQPQH

D gene: TRBD1
J gene: TRBJ1-4
V gene: TRBV18
CDR3 length: 13
CDR3 protein: ASSPSTGAEEKLF

D gene: NA
J gene: TRBJ2-1
V gene: TRBV11-3
CDR3 length: 13
CDR3 protein: ASSRGGGPYNEQF

D gene: TRBD1
J gene: TRBJ1-3
V gene: TRBV5-1
CDR3 length: 15
CDR3 protein: ASSPRGTGSSGNTIY

D gene: TRBD1
J gene: TRBJ1-3
V gene: TRBV5-1
CDR3 length: 14
CDR3 protein: ASSLERTGVGNTIY

D gene: TRBD2
J gene: TRBJ2-2
V gene: TRBV25-1
CDR3 length: 14
CDR3 protein: ASSGLSGTLTGELF

D gene: TRBD1
J gene: TRBJ1-5
V gene: TRBV19
CDR3 length: 13
CDR3 protein: ASSRQGVRNQPQH

D gene: TRBD2
J gene: TRBJ2-1
V gene: TRBV7-3
CDR3 length: 13
CDR3 protein: ASSLGLAVYNEQF

D gene: TRBD2
J gene: TRBJ2-2
V gene: TRBV30
CDR3 length: 14
CDR3 protein: AWSGTSGRLTGELF

D gene: TRBD2
J gene: TRBJ2-7
V gene: TRBV4-2
CDR3 length: 15
CDR3 protein: ASSQESGGLPSYEQY

D gene: NA
J gene: TRBJ2-2
V gene: TRBV7-9
CDR3 length: 12
CDR3 protein: ASSLELSTGELF

D gene: NA
J gene: TRBJ1-5
V gene: TRBV7-9
CDR3 length: 13
CDR3 protein: ASSLDRNSNQPQH

D gene: NA
J gene: TRBJ1-1
V gene: TRBV29-1
CDR3 length: 9
CDR3 protein: SVAFAGAAF

D gene: TRBD1
J gene: TRBJ1-1
V gene: TRBV30
CDR3 length: 12
CDR3 protein: AWGEGQENTEAF

D gene: TRBD2
J gene: TRBJ2-3
V gene: TRBV5-1
CDR3 length: 12
CDR3 protein: ASRFGGGADTQY